These T cell receptor beta chains were read from a single sample in a study of blood T cell repertoires in COVID-19. Clones were sequenced by immunoSEQ multiplex PCR, and TCRdb holds only the in-frame ones, with some missing. Here the sample spans about 180,000 clones, approximately 80% being singletons. The material sequenced was PBMCs or T cells enriched from blood (not recorded which). Receptors originate from a man between 60 and 70 years old who had been exposed to COVID-19. CDR3s include the opening cysteine and the closing phenylalanine or tryptophan. D genes are given only for firm matches. Clone size, where shown, is once, few, many, or a class for clones that have expanded.

cdr3_nt cdr3_aa v_call clone_size j_call d_call
TGTGCCAGCAGCCCCATGGGGCTGAATAATTCACCCCTCCACTTT CASSPMGLNNSPLHF TRBV7-9 - TRBJ1-6 -
TGTGCCAGCAGAATCGGGGGGGCCACTGAAGCTTTCTTT CASRIGGATEAFF TRBV11-3 - TRBJ1-1 -
TGTGCCAGCAGCAAAGACCGACAACACAGGGGGCGTAACCCTTCTGGGGCCAACGTCCTGACTTTC CASSKDRQHRGRNPSGANVLTF TRBV21-1 - TRBJ2-6 -
TGTGCAAGTCGCTCGGGACTATTCAATCAGCCCCAGCATTTT CASRSGLFNQPQHF TRBV12-2 - TRBJ1-5 -
TGTGCCAGCAGCTCCCCATACGAGCAGTACTTC CASSSPYEQYF TRBV5-4 - TRBJ2-7 -
TGCGCCAGCAGCCAAGGGTCAACAGGGGGCGCTGAAGCTTTCTTT CASSQGSTGGAEAFF TRBV4-3 few TRBJ1-1 TRBD1
TGTGCCAGCAGCAACGCCGGACTAGCGGGGTACAATGAGCAGTTCTTC CASSNAGLAGYNEQFF TRBV6-2/TRBV6-3 - TRBJ2-1 TRBD2
TGTGCCGTCACCGGGGGGGCAGCAGATACGCAGTATTTT CAVTGGAADTQYF TRBV7-3 - TRBJ2-3 TRBD2
TGTGCCAGCAGCTTTACTAGAGAGGCGACCCAGTACTTC CASSFTREATQYF TRBV7-3 - TRBJ2-5 -
TGTGCCAGTAGTAATCTAGCGGGAGGGGTCGGCACCGGGGAGCTGTTTTTT CASSNLAGGVGTGELFF TRBV19 - TRBJ2-2 TRBD2
TGTGCCACCAGTGATCCCCGGGACAGAGGCTACGAGCAGTACTTC CATSDPRDRGYEQYF TRBV24-1 - TRBJ2-7 TRBD1
TGTGCCAGCAGCTTCAACTCCGGGACAGGGAACTACGAGCAGTACTTC CASSFNSGTGNYEQYF TRBV5-8 - TRBJ2-7 TRBD1
TGTGCCAGCAGCTTCGGGAATAATGAAAAACTGTTTTTT CASSFGNNEKLFF TRBV7-2 - TRBJ1-4 -
TGTGCCAGCAGCGGAACCGGGACTAGCGGGAGGACCACCTACGAGCAGTACTTC CASSGTGTSGRTTYEQYF TRBV25-1 - TRBJ2-7 TRBD2
TGTGCCTGGAGTGACCCACGGGGGTTCGGCACAGATACGCAGTATTTT CAWSDPRGFGTDTQYF TRBV30 - TRBJ2-3 -
TGTGCCAGCAGCGCCCGGGACAGCTACAATGAGCAGTTCTTC CASSARDSYNEQFF TRBV9 - TRBJ2-1 TRBD1
TGTGCCAGTAGTCCTCACAGGGAATATGGCTACACCTTC CASSPHREYGYTF TRBV19 few TRBJ1-2 -
TGTGCCAGCAGCTTGTTGGCAGGGGCGAGTCTGCTAGGCTACACCTTC CASSLLAGASLLGYTF TRBV7-8 few TRBJ1-2 -
TGTGCCAGCAGAAAAGACGGGACAAGCTACGAGCAGTACTTC CASRKDGTSYEQYF TRBV21-1 - TRBJ2-7 -
TGTGCCAGCAGCTTGCCTAACCAAGAGACCCAGTACTTC CASSLPNQETQYF TRBV5-4 - TRBJ2-5 -
TGTGCCAGCAGCCTTCGTGGACAGGGAAACAATCAGCCCCAGCATTTT CASSLRGQGNNQPQHF TRBV3-1/TRBV3-2 - TRBJ1-5 TRBD1
TGCGCCAGCAGTCAATCGCTTCCGGGAGGAGAAGGGGCAACTAATGAAAAACTGTTTTTT CASSQSLPGGEGATNEKLFF TRBV23-1 - TRBJ1-4 -
TGTGCCAGCAGCAGAAGTAGCGGGACCACAGATACGCAGTATTTT CASSRSSGTTDTQYF TRBV27 - TRBJ2-3 TRBD2
TGTGCCAGCAGTTTCGCCGGGAGAGGAGGGGAGACCCAGTACTTC CASSFAGRGGETQYF TRBV28 - TRBJ2-5 -
TGTGCCACGGGTGGGGCTGAGCAGTTCTTC CATGGAEQFF TRBV19 - TRBJ2-1 -
TGTGCCAGCAGCCCCCTAGCGGGAAGTGGCGAGCAGTACTTC CASSPLAGSGEQYF TRBV7-2 once TRBJ2-7 TRBD2
TGCGCCAGCAGCCCGGGGACTAGCGTTGAAGGGCAGTTCTTC CASSPGTSVEGQFF TRBV5-1 - TRBJ2-1 TRBD2
TGTGCCAGCACCCTTGGGGGGGCGCCGGGGTCACCCCTCCACTTT CASTLGGAPGSPLHF TRBV27 - TRBJ1-6 -
TGTGCCTGGACAGCAACTAAGCGTGGCTACACCTTC CAWTATKRGYTF TRBV30 - TRBJ1-2 -
TGCAGTGCTAGTCTTCACGGAGCCATGAACACTGAAGCTTTCTTT CSASLHGAMNTEAFF TRBV20-1 - TRBJ1-1 -
TGTGCCAGCACCCGGGCCGGGGCCTACGAGCAGTACTTC CASTRAGAYEQYF TRBV11-2 - TRBJ2-7 -
TGTGCCAGCAGCACTAGCGGGGGTAGCACAGATACGCAGTATTTT CASSTSGGSTDTQYF TRBV9 - TRBJ2-3 TRBD2
TGCGCCAGCAGCACCGGACAGTGGAGGTTGAACACTGAAGCTTTCTTT CASSTGQWRLNTEAFF TRBV5-1 - TRBJ1-1 -
TGCGCCAGCAGCCAAGATGGAGGGCACTATGGCTACACCTTC CASSQDGGHYGYTF TRBV4-3 - TRBJ1-2 -
TGTGCCAGCAGTGTGGACAGGGGGCAAGAGACCCAGTACTTC CASSVDRGQETQYF TRBV2 - TRBJ2-5 TRBD1
TGTGCCAGCAGTTTGGAGGTCAATCAGCCCCAGCATTTT CASSLEVNQPQHF TRBV12-3/TRBV12-4 - TRBJ1-5 -
TGTGCCAGTACCCCGTGGGCAGTGAACACTGAAGCTTTCTTT CASTPWAVNTEAFF TRBV19 - TRBJ1-1 -
TGTGCCAGCAGCCTGGGACTAGCGGGAGCGAACACCGGGGAGCTGTTTTTT CASSLGLAGANTGELFF TRBV4-2 once TRBJ2-2 TRBD2
TGTGCCAGTAGTATCTTAGCTAACTATGGCTACACCTTC CASSILANYGYTF TRBV19 few TRBJ1-2 -
TGTGCCAGCAGCGTAACTAGCGGGAGAAACACAGATACGCAGTATTTT CASSVTSGRNTDTQYF TRBV9 - TRBJ2-3 TRBD2
TGTGCCAGCAGCTTAGATCCTGGCTTTAACTATGGCTACACCTTC CASSLDPGFNYGYTF TRBV11-2 - TRBJ1-2 -
TGTGCTAGTGGAGGGGACACCACCGGCTCACCCCTCCACTTT CASGGDTTGSPLHF TRBV12-5 - TRBJ1-6 -
TGTGCCTGGAGTAGACAGGGACATCAGCCCCAGCATTTT CAWSRQGHQPQHF TRBV30 - TRBJ1-5 TRBD1
TGTGCCTGGAGTACTAGGGTCGGGACAGGAGGAACCGGGGAGCTGTTTTTT CAWSTRVGTGGTGELFF TRBV30 - TRBJ2-2 TRBD1
TGCAGTGCTAGGTCGGACGAGCAGTACTTC CSARSDEQYF TRBV20-1 - TRBJ2-7 -
TGTGCCAGCAGTGGGGGGGTAGGGGTTGAACAGCCCCAGCATTTT CASSGGVGVEQPQHF TRBV2 few TRBJ1-5 -
TGTGCCAGCAGTTTACCCACAGCGGCCGGGGAGCTGTTTTTT CASSLPTAAGELFF TRBV27 - TRBJ2-2 -
TGTGCCAGCAGCCTCAGGGGGCAGGATAAAGAGACCCAGTACTTC CASSLRGQDKETQYF TRBV3-1/TRBV3-2 - TRBJ2-5 TRBD1
TGTGCCAGCAGTTTTCGGGGGGGGCCTGGCTACACCTTC CASSFRGGPGYTF TRBV27 - TRBJ1-2 -
TGTGCCATCATGAGGACAGGGGGCTTGGGCACTGAAGCTTTCTTT CAIMRTGGLGTEAFF TRBV10-3 - TRBJ1-1 TRBD1
TGTGCCAGCAGTCCACTAGCGGGAGAAGGTGAGCAGTACTTC CASSPLAGEGEQYF TRBV6-5 - TRBJ2-7 TRBD2
TGTGCCTGGAGTGTACTTTCGGGACTTGGGGAGACCCAGTACTTC CAWSVLSGLGETQYF TRBV30 - TRBJ2-5 -
TGTGCCAGCTCACCACCAGACCGGACAGGGGAAAACACTGAAGCTTTCTTT CASSPPDRTGENTEAFF TRBV18 once TRBJ1-1 TRBD1
TGTGCCACCAGCAGACCACTTACCGGGACTAGCGGGAGCACAGATACGCAGTATTTT CATSRPLTGTSGSTDTQYF TRBV15 - TRBJ2-3 TRBD2
TGTGCCAGCAGCCCCGGACTAGCGGGAGCGGTAGGCTCCTACGAGCAGTACTTC CASSPGLAGAVGSYEQYF TRBV5-4 - TRBJ2-7 TRBD2
TGTGCCTGGAGTGTCCCTTACGGACAGTTTTCTAACTATGGCTACACCTTC CAWSVPYGQFSNYGYTF TRBV30 - TRBJ1-2 -
TGTGCCAGCAGCTCCCGTCCCGGGGTCACCGGGGAGCTGTTTTTT CASSSRPGVTGELFF TRBV7-2 - TRBJ2-2 -
TGTGCCAGCACCCCCGCACGGGGGCAGGGGGCCCACGAGCAGTACTTC CASTPARGQGAHEQYF TRBV11-1 - TRBJ2-7 TRBD1
TGTGCCAGCAGCTTATGGTCCGGGAATGGCTACACCTTC CASSLWSGNGYTF TRBV7-3 - TRBJ1-2 -